A selection of T cell receptor beta chains follows, all from one sample in a study of T cells in Graves' hyperthyroidism and ophthalmopathy. TCRdb called the multiplex PCR reads again in MiXCR, with one record for every CDR3 protein. The sample shows about 510,000 distinct CDR3 sequences, around 50% of them seen only once. The specimen sequenced was peripheral blood or thyroid tissue (not recorded which). These receptors were collected from an adult woman with Graves' disease, either hyperthyroidism or ophthalmopathy (not recorded which). Both conserved end residues are part of each CDR3. D genes are given only for firm matches. Rows give clone size only sometimes, using once, few, many, or a class for an expanded clone.

clone_size	v_call	cdr3_length	d_call	j_call	cdr3_nt	cdr3_aa
-	TRBV7-2	13	-	TRBJ1-1	TGTGCCAGCATCGGGCAGAGAAGGACTGAAGCTTTCTTT	CASIGQRRTEAFF
many	TRBV10-3	13	-	TRBJ2-7	TGTGCCATCAGCCCCACGGAGGGCCGCGAGCAGTACTTC	CAISPTEGREQYF
few	TRBV29-1	13	TRBD1	TRBJ2-7	TGCAGCCAAGGACAGGGGGCAACCTACGAGCAGTACTTC	CSQGQGATYEQYF
-	TRBV7-9	16	TRBD1	TRBJ1-1	TGTGCCAGCAGTCGATTCCAGGGACAGGGGAGCACTGAAGCTTTCTTT	CASSRFQGQGSTEAFF
-	TRBV20-1	12	-	TRBJ1-2	TGCAGTGCCTTCATTGGGGACGATGGCTACACCTTC	CSAFIGDDGYTF
-	TRBV6-1	13	-	TRBJ1-5	TGTGCCAGCAGGCCGCACGGGGATCAGCCCCAGCATTTT	CASRPHGDQPQHF
many	TRBV19	15	TRBD1	TRBJ1-1	TGTGCCAGCGTACAGGGGGTTAGAATGAACACTGAAGCTTTCTTT	CASVQGVRMNTEAFF
many	TRBV29-1	12	-	TRBJ1-1	TGCAGCGTTACTGCATATAACACTGAAGCTTTCTTT	CSVTAYNTEAFF
-	TRBV10-3	13	-	TRBJ1-2	TGTGCCATCAGTGAGCAGGCGAACTATGGCTACACCTTC	CAISEQANYGYTF
many	TRBV5-5	15	TRBD1	TRBJ2-5	TGTGCCAGCAGCTGGGGACAGTCCGGAATAGGGACCCAGTACTTC	CASSWGQSGIGTQYF
many	TRBV5-1	17	-	TRBJ1-2	TGCGCCAGCAGCTTGGAGGGAGGGATGATCTCCCACTATGGCTACACCTTC	CASSLEGGMISHYGYTF
-	TRBV20-1	13	TRBD2	TRBJ2-7	TGCAGTGCTACTAGCGGGAGGGCCGATGAGCAGTACTTC	CSATSGRADEQYF
-	TRBV5-1	13	-	TRBJ1-2	TGCGCCAGCAGCCTAGACGGAGACTATGGCTACACCTTC	CASSLDGDYGYTF
many	TRBV2	11	-	TRBJ2-7	TGTGCCAGCCGTGCTAGCTACGAGCAGTACTTC	CASRASYEQYF
-	TRBV10-3	16	-	TRBJ1-3	TGTGCCATCAGGGGAGGACCCAAGAGCTCTGGAAGCACCATATATTTT	CAIRGGPKSSGSTIYF
-	TRBV2	15	-	TRBJ2-2	TGTGCCAGCATGGGCGGGACAGTTAACACCGGGGAGCTGTTTTTT	CASMGGTVNTGELFF
-	TRBV7-9	13	-	TRBJ2-7	TGTGCCAGCAGCCCTCAACTAGTTACCGAGCAGTACTTC	CASSPQLVTEQYF
many	TRBV4-1	15	TRBD2	TRBJ2-5	TGCGCCAGCAGCCAAGATCGGACTAGTTGGGAGACCCAGTACTTC	CASSQDRTSWETQYF
few	TRBV7-9	15	-	TRBJ2-7	TGTGCCAGCAGCCAAAACTCCGGGACTTCCTACGAGCAGTACTTC	CASSQNSGTSYEQYF
many	TRBV19	16	-	TRBJ2-5	TGTGCCAGTAGTACCGGACATGGGAAACCCCCCTGGACCCAGTACTTC	CASSTGHGKPPWTQYF
few	TRBV24-1	17	-	TRBJ1-5	TGTGCCACCAGTGATTCTAAGTCCAGCAGGGGCAATCAGCCCCAGCATTTT	CATSDSKSSRGNQPQHF
once	TRBV28	14	-	TRBJ2-2	TGTGCCAGCAATCTTAGGAGGGGTACCGGGGAGCTGTTTTTT	CASNLRRGTGELFF
-	TRBV20-1	13	-	TRBJ1-1	TGCAGTGCTAGAGGACTAACGAACACTGAAGCTTTCTTT	CSARGLTNTEAFF
-	TRBV5-5	14	-	TRBJ2-7	TGTGCCAGCAGCTTGGCCGGGGGATCCTACGAGCAGCACTTC	CASSLAGGSYEQHF
few	TRBV18	14	-	TRBJ1-2	TGTGCCAGCTCACCAAGTCAGGACCTCCAAGGCTACACCTTC	CASSPSQDLQGYTF
few	TRBV2	15	TRBD1	TRBJ1-6	TGTGCCAGCAGTGAAGGGACAGGGGACGATTCACCCCTCCACTTT	CASSEGTGDDSPLHF
-	TRBV6-1	16	TRBD2	TRBJ2-5	TGTGCCAGCAGTCTAGCGGGAGCCCCTCCACAAGAGACCCAGTACTTC	CASSLAGAPPQETQYF
-	TRBV20-1	15	TRBD1	TRBJ1-2	TGCAGTGCTAGCGACCGGGACAGGACCACCTATGGCTACACCTTC	CSASDRDRTTYGYTF
few	TRBV20-1	13	TRBD2	TRBJ2-5	TGCAGTGCGCACCCCGGGAGGGAAGAGACCCAGTACTTC	CSAHPGREETQYF
-	TRBV10-3	12	-	TRBJ2-7	TGTGCCATCAGTGATGAGTTCTACGAGCAGTACTTC	CAISDEFYEQYF
-	TRBV10-3	14	TRBD1	TRBJ2-7	TGTGCCATCAGTGGCCCATCGACAGGGGTCGAGCAGTACTTC	CAISGPSTGVEQYF
-	TRBV19	13	TRBD1	TRBJ1-1	TGTGCCAGTACCCGGACAGGCCTAACTGAAGCTTTCTTT	CASTRTGLTEAFF
many	TRBV7-2	15	-	TRBJ1-2	TGTGCCAGCAGCGGGCCCCCCGCGAATGTCAGGGGCTACACCTTC	CASSGPPANVRGYTF